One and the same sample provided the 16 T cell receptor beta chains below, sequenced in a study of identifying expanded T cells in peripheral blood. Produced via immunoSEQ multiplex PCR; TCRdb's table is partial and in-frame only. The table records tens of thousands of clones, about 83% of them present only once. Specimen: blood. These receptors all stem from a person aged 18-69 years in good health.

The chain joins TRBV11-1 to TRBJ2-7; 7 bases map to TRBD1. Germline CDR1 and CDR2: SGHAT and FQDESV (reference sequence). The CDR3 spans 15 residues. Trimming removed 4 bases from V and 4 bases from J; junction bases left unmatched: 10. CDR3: CASSSGTAWGYEQYF. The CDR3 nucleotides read TGTGCCAGCAGCTCAGGGACAGCTTGGGGGTACGAGCAGTACTTC.

The CDR3 loop reads CASSSGQGSGNTIYF. The CDR3 DNA is TGTGCCAGCAGCTCCGGACAGGGCTCTGGAAACACCATATATTTT. This chain joins TRBV7-6 and TRBJ1-3, with 8 nucleotides matching TRBD1. Germline lookup yields CDR1 SGHVS and CDR2 FNYEAQ. This CDR3 spans 15 amino acids. J lost 0 bases, V lost 4 bases, and 2 bases had no gene match.

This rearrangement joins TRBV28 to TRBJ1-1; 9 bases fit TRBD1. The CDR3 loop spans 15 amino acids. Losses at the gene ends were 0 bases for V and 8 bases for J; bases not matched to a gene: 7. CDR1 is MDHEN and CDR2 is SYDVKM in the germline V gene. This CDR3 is CASSLWSGDREEAFF. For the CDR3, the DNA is TGTGCCAGCAGTTTATGGTCCGGGGACAGGGAGGAAGCTTTCTTT.

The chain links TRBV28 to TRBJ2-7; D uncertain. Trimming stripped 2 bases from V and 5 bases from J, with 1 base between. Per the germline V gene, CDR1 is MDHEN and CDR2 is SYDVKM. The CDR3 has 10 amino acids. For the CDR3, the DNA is TGTGCCAGCAGTTTAAACGAGCAGTACTTC. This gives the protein CASSLNEQYF.

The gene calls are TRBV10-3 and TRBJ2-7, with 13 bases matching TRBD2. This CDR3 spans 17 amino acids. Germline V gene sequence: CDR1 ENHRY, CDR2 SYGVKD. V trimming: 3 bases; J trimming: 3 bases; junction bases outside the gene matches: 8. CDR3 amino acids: CAISDRLAGGINYEQYF. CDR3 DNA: TGTGCCATCAGTGACAGACTAGCGGGAGGTATAAACTACGAGCAGTACTTC.

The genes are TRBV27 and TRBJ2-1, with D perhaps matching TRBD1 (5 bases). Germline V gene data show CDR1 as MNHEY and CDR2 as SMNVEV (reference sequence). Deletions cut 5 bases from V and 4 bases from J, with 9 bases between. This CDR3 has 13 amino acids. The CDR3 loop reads CASSRQPYNEQFF. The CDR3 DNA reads TGTGCCAGCAGTCGACAGCCATACAATGAGCAGTTCTTC.

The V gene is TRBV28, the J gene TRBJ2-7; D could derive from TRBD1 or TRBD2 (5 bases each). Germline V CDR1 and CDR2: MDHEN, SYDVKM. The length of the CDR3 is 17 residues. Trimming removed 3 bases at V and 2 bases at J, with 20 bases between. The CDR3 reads CASSFIGAGSSAYEQYF. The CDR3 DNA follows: TGTGCCAGCAGTTTCATCGGGGCCGGGTCTTCCGCCTACGAGCAGTACTTC.

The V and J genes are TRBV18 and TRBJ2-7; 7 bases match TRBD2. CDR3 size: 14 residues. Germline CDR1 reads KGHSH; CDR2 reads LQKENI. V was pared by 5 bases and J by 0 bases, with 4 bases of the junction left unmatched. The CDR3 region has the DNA TGTGCCAGCTCATCAGGCGGGGGCTCCTACGAGCAGTACTTC. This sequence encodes CASSSGGGSYEQYF.

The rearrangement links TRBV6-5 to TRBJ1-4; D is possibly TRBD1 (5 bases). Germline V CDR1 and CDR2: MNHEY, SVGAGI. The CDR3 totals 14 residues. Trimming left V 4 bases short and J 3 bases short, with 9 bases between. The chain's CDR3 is CASSSTVSNEKLFF. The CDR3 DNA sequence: TGTGCCAGCAGTTCGACAGTTTCTAATGAAAAACTGTTTTTT.

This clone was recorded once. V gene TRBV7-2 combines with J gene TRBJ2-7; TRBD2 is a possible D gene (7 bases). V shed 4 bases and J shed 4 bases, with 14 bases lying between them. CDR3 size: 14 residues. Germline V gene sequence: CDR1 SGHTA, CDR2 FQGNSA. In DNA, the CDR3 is TGTGCCAGCAGCTCCAGGGGAGGGTGGTACGAGCAGTACTTC. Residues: CASSSRGGWYEQYF.

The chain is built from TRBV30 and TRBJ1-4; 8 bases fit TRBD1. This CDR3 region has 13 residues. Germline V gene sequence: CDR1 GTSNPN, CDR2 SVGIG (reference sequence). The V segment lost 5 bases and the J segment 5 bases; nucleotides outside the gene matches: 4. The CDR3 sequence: CAWEQGGNEKLFF. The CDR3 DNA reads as TGTGCCTGGGAACAGGGGGGGAATGAAAAACTGTTTTTT.

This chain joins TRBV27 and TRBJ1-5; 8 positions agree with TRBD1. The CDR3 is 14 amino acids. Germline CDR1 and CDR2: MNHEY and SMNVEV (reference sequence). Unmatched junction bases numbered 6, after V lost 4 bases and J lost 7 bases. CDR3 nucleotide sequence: TGTGCCAGCAGTTCCCAGGGGGCTGGGCAGCCCCAGCATTTT. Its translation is CASSSQGAGQPQHF.

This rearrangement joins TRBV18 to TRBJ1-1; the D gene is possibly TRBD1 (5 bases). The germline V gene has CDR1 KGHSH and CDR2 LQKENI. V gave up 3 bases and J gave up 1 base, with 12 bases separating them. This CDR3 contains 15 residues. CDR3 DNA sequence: TGTGCCAGCTCACCCGACCCCGACAGGAACACTGAAGCTTTCTTT. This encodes CASSPDPDRNTEAFF.

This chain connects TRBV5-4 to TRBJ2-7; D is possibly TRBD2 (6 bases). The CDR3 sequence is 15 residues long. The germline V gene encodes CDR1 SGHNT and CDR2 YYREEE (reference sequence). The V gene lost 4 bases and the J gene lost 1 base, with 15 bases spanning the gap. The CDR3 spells CASSRTGESSYEQYF. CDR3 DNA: TGTGCCAGCAGCCGAACGGGGGAGAGTTCCTACGAGCAGTACTTC.

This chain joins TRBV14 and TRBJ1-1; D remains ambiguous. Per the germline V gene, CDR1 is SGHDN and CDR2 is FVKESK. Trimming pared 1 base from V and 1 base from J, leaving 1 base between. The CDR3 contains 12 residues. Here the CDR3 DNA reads TGTGCCAGCAGCCAAGGGAACACTGAAGCTTTCTTT. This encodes CASSQGNTEAFF.

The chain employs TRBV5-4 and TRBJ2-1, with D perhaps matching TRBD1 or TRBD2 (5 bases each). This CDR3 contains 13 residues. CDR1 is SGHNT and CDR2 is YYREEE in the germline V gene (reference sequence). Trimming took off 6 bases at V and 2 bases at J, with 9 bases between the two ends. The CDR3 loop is CASTPGPYNEQFF. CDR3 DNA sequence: TGTGCCAGCACCCCGGGACCCTACAATGAGCAGTTCTTC.